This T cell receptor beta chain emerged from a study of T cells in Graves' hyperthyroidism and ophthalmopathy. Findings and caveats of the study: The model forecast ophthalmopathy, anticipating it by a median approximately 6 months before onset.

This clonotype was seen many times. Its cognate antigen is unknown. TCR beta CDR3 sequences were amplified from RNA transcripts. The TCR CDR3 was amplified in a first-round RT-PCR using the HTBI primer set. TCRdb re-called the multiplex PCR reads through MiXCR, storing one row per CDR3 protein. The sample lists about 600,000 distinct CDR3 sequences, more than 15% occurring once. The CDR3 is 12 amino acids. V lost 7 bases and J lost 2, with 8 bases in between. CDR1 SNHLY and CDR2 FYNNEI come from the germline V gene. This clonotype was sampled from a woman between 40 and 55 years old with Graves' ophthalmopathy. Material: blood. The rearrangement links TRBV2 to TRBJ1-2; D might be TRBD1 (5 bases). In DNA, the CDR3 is TGTGCCAGCACCGGGGGGAACTATGGCTACACCTTC. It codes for CASTGGNYGYTF.